Sequencing of this T cell receptor (beta chain) was carried out in a study of human CD8 memory T cell subsets. The RNA's source was duplicate vials of fewer than 190,000 sorted CD8+ T cells per subset. The CDR3 is 17 amino acids. The germline gives CDR1 DFQATT, CDR2 SNEGSKA (reference sequence). This clonotype is medium-sized by frequency. Production of TCR beta libraries used UMI-labeled 5' RACE as the method. Reprocessing the 5' RACE reads, TCRdb reports a single entry for every CDR3 protein and omits DNA. This sample's table reports under 4,500 distinct CDR3 sequences. V gene TRBV20-1 combines with J gene TRBJ2-7; the D gene TCRdb calls, TRBD2, cannot be checked with no DNA. The origin of this receptor is a human donor in good health. The sample comprised CD8+ T cells from PBMCs. This CDR3 reads CSARDGGLAGLVYEQYF.